Each of the 30 T cell receptor beta chains below was sequenced from the same sample in a study of T cell changes during pregnancy in multiple sclerosis (dated by TCRdb to the late 2010s). Receptors were amplified or captured by the immunoSEQ multiplex PCR assay. This immuneACCESS table, as held by TCRdb, lists in-frame sequences with V and J called but not all clones. Of the missing ones, under half trace to an unresolved V gene in checked studies; the others have no known cause. The sample table shows 25,000 to 30,000 clones, and more than 75% are seen once. The biggest ten clones account for roughly 8% of the sample. This specimen was CD8+ T cells from peripheral blood mononuclear cells, taken after pregnancy. The receptors shown here come from a female donor with multiple sclerosis, enrolled in a pregnancy study.

This chain uses TRBV28 with TRBJ2-1; TRBD2 agrees at 10 bases. Germline V gene sequence: CDR1 MDHEN, CDR2 SYDVKM. The CDR3 has 21 amino acids. The V gene end was trimmed by 2 bases and the J gene end by 7 bases; junction bases not matched to a gene: 23. CDR3 sequence reads: CASSLARLAGAGGSYRNEQFF. The CDR3 DNA sequence: TGTGCCAGCAGTTTAGCTCGCCTAGCGGGGGCTGGGGGGAGCTATAGGAATGAGCAGTTCTTC. Supplemented by reference TRBV28 and TRBJ2-1, the full variable domain reads DVKVTQSSRYLVKRTGEKVFLECVQDMDHENMFWYRQDPGLGLRLIYFSYDVKMKEKGDIPEGYSVSREKKERFSLILESASTNQTSMYLCASSLARLAGAGGSYRNEQFFGPGTRLTVL.

The rearrangement links TRBV4-3 to TRBJ1-2; D not resolved. CDR3 length: 17 residues. V was pared by 3 bases and J by 2 bases, with 19 bases between. Germline loops: CDR1 LGHNA, CDR2 YSLEER. The CDR3 nucleotides are TGCGCCAGCAGCCACGAACATGTTGAGGCGGAGAACTATGGCTACACCTTC. Translation: CASSHEHVEAENYGYTF.

This chain uses TRBV6-1 with TRBJ2-2, with D perhaps TRBD1 (5 bases). Per the germline V gene, CDR1 is MNHNS and CDR2 is SASEGT. V was clipped by 3 bases and J by 3 bases, with 5 bases between them. The CDR3 length is 13 residues. This CDR3 reads CASSDRDTGELFF. CDR3 DNA: TGTGCCAGCAGTGACAGGGACACCGGGGAGCTGTTTTTT.

The chain recombines TRBV15 with TRBJ1-5, with TRBD1 matching over 7 bases. Per the germline V gene, CDR1 is LNHNV and CDR2 is YYDKDF (reference sequence). The CDR3 has 15 amino acids. V shed 0 bases and J 5 bases; nucleotides not matched to a gene: 4. The CDR3 sequence is CATSREGQVHQPQHF. CDR3 DNA sequence: TGTGCCACCAGCAGAGAAGGACAGGTTCATCAGCCCCAGCATTTT.

This chain uses TRBV9 with TRBJ2-7; possible D gene TRBD1, 5 bases. Germline CDR1 SGDLS, CDR2 YYNGEE. V lost 0 bases, J lost 2 bases, and 12 bases lay in between. This CDR3 is 15 amino acids long. The CDR3 nucleotides read TGTGCCAGCAGCGTAGTCCCAGGGCTAGCCTACGAGCAGTACTTC. Residues: CASSVVPGLAYEQYF.

The rearrangement uses TRBV7-2 and TRBJ2-1; 7 positions agree with TRBD1. Germline assignment: CDR1 SGHTA and CDR2 FQGNSA. V lost 4 bases, J lost 7 bases, and 10 bases stayed unmatched. This CDR3 region has 15 residues. CDR3 loop: CASSYTGVVRNEQFF. The CDR3 region has the DNA TGTGCCAGCAGCTATACAGGGGTTGTAAGGAATGAGCAGTTCTTC. Full variable domain (rest looked up from reference TRBV7-2 and TRBJ2-1): GAGVSQSPSNKVTEKGKDVELRCDPISGHTALYWYRQSLGQGLEFLIYFQGNSAPDKSGLPSDRFSAERTGGSVSTLTIQRTQQEDSAVYLCASSYTGVVRNEQFFGPGTRLTVL.

J is TRBJ2-5 and V is TRBV2; 7 nucleotides match TRBD1. The tail of the sequence fits TRBJ2-7 better, so the J call may be wrong. Germline-derived CDR1 and CDR2 are SNHLY and FYNNEI. The CDR3 is made up of 16 amino acids. The CDR3 coding sequence is TGTGCCAGCAGTCCCCAGACAGGGCAAGAACACTACGAGCAGTACTTC. The encoded protein is CASSPQTGQEHYEQYF.

The chain joins TRBV5-1 to TRBJ1-4; 8 bases are a match to TRBD1. Germline V gene sequence: CDR1 SGHRS, CDR2 YFSETQ. The V and J ends lost 4 bases and 10 bases, in that order; junction bases with no gene match: 18. The CDR3 has 17 residues. In DNA form, the CDR3 reads TGCGCCAGCAGCATCGGACAGGGCCTCTTAGAAGCCGGAAAACTGTTTTTT. The encoded protein is CASSIGQGLLEAGKLFF.

V usage is TRBV27 and J usage is TRBJ1-2, with no clear D. Trimming left V 5 bases short and J 10 bases short, with 17 bases between. Germline V gene sequence: CDR1 MNHEY, CDR2 SMNVEV (reference sequence). The CDR3 loop spans 13 amino acids. CDR3 residues: CASSRGWGNDYTF. The CDR3, as DNA: TGTGCCAGCAGTCGCGGGTGGGGAAATGACTACACCTTC.

V gene TRBV2 combines with J gene TRBJ2-7; D call uncertain. Germline values: CDR1 SNHLY, CDR2 FYNNEI. The CDR3 extends over 14 amino acids. V dropped 8 bases and J dropped 2 bases, with 16 bases sitting between them. The CDR3 protein is CASRTYWRTYEQYF. CDR3 nucleotides: TGTGCCAGCCGAACCTACTGGCGGACCTACGAGCAGTACTTC.

The rearrangement links TRBV28 to TRBJ2-3, with D possibly TRBD1 on 6 matching bases. The CDR3 covers 14 residues. V was trimmed by 3 bases and J by 5 bases, leaving 12 bases between them. Germline CDR1 is MDHEN and CDR2 is SYDVKM. The CDR3 DNA sequence: TGTGCCAGCAGTTTGGCCGGACAGTTAGATACGCAGTATTTT. Its translation is CASSLAGQLDTQYF.

The V and J genes are TRBV7-8 and TRBJ1-2; D gene unclear. The CDR3 extends over 13 amino acids. Trimming cost V 3 bases and J 8 bases, with 13 bases left between them. From germline, CDR1 is SGHVS and CDR2 FQNEAQ. In DNA, the CDR3 is TGTGCCAGCAGCTTTAGCGGGGTTTGGGGCTACACCTTC. Its translation: CASSFSGVWGYTF.

This clone has more than one count but fewer than ten. As DNA, the CDR3 is TGTGCCAGCAGTTCACCCCCGGAGGGGCCTGGCTACACCTTC. Its translation: CASSSPPEGPGYTF. V gene TRBV28 combines with J gene TRBJ1-2; D might be TRBD1 (5 bases). The germline V gene has CDR1 MDHEN and CDR2 SYDVKM. The CDR3 runs 14 residues. The V and J ends lost 4 bases and 7 bases respectively, with 16 bases between them.

The V call is TRBV10-2, the J call TRBJ1-2, with 7 bases aligning to TRBD1. Germline-derived CDR1 and CDR2 are WSHSY and SAAADI. The CDR3 extends over 17 amino acids. Trimming removed 2 bases from V and 7 bases from J; junction bases left unmatched: 16. CDR3 amino acids: CASSEGYRGRLSRGYTF. CDR3 sequence (DNA): TGCGCCAGCAGTGAGGGGTACAGGGGAAGGCTTTCGCGTGGCTACACCTTC.

This chain joins TRBV7-9 and TRBJ1-5; D remains unclear. The length of the CDR3 is 12 residues. The V end lost 3 bases, the J end lost 4 bases, and 4 bases lay between the germline ends. Germline V lookup: CDR1 SEHNR, CDR2 FQNEAQ (reference sequence). CDR3 amino acids: CASSFGNQPQHF. CDR3 DNA: TGTGCCAGCAGCTTCGGGAATCAGCCCCAGCATTTT.

The rearrangement uses TRBV5-5 and TRBJ1-2; TRBD1 matches 11 bases. This CDR3 spans 14 amino acids. Trimming took 3 bases from V and 7 from J; bases not matched to a gene: 5. CDR1 is SGHKS and CDR2 is YYEKEE in the germline V gene (reference sequence). DNA for the CDR3: TGTGCCAGCAGCTCTCCGGGACAGGGGGTTGGCTACACCTTC. This encodes CASSSPGQGVGYTF.

V usage is TRBV4-3 and J usage is TRBJ1-6; 11 positions match TRBD1. CDR1 is LGHNA, CDR2 YSLEER, per germline. With 0 bases clipped from V and 10 bases from J, the junction kept 5 bases outside the gene matches. CDR3 length: 16 residues. CDR3 protein: CASSQDLGQGGSPLHF. CDR3 coding DNA: TGCGCCAGCAGCCAAGATCTGGGACAGGGGGGCTCACCCCTCCACTTT.

The genes are TRBV27 and TRBJ1-4, with D possibly matching TRBD1 (6 bases). Germline V CDR1 and CDR2: MNHEY, SMNVEV (reference sequence). The CDR3 extends over 14 amino acids. Trimming shortened V by 3 bases and J by 3 bases, and 8 bases separated the two germline ends. The CDR3 sequence: CASSFYRANEKLFF. The CDR3 nucleotides are TGTGCCAGCAGTTTTTACAGGGCTAATGAAAAACTGTTTTTT. Drawing the rest from reference TRBV27 and TRBJ1-4, the complete variable domain is EAQVTQNPRYLITVTGKKLTVTCSQNMNHEYMSWYRQDPGLGLRQIYYSMNVEVTDKGDVPEGYKVSRKEKRNFPLILESPSPNQTSLYFCASSFYRANEKLFFGSGTQLSVL.

The gene calls are TRBV30 and TRBJ1-6; D is unclear. The germline CDR1 and CDR2 sequences are GTSNPN and SVGIG (reference sequence). The CDR3 is made up of 13 amino acids. V was pared by 1 base and J by 7 bases, with 8 bases between. The CDR3 sequence: CAWSDSLNSPLHF. The DNA for the CDR3 is TGTGCCTGGAGTGACAGCCTAAATTCACCCCTCCACTTT.

This clone was seen a single time. The chain couples TRBV11-2 to TRBJ2-1; D is perhaps TRBD1 (5 bases). This CDR3 contains 17 residues. Germline V gene lookup returns CDR1 SGHAT and CDR2 FQNNGV. Trimming took off 3 bases at V and 3 bases at J, with 18 bases between the two ends. The CDR3 sequence: CASSLSVVWQGYNEQFF. For the CDR3, the DNA is TGTGCCAGCAGCTTGTCGGTGGTTTGGCAGGGCTACAATGAGCAGTTCTTC.

V gene TRBV5-1 combines with J gene TRBJ2-4, with D perhaps TRBD1 (5 bases). The CDR3 extends over 16 amino acids. Germline V gene lookup returns CDR1 SGHRS and CDR2 YFSETQ. The V end was cut by 5 bases, the J end by 0 bases, with 15 bases between. CDR3 residues: CASSFWGQVAKNIQYF. CDR3 in DNA: TGCGCCAGCAGTTTCTGGGGCCAAGTAGCCAAAAACATTCAGTACTTC.

CDR3 residues: CASSEWYQEQFF. For the CDR3, the DNA is TGTGCCAGCAGTGAATGGTACCAGGAGCAGTTCTTC. The chain employs TRBV25-1 and TRBJ2-1; no clear D gene. Germline CDR1 reads MGHDK; CDR2 reads SYGVNS. The CDR3 is 12 amino acids. Between the trimmed V and J ends, which lost 1 base and 10 bases, there was a span of 8 bases.

The chain links TRBV5-4 to TRBJ1-2; TRBD1 is a possible D gene (5 bases). V gave up 8 bases and J gave up 3 bases, with 17 bases separating them. Germline V gene sequence: CDR1 SGHNT, CDR2 YYREEE (reference sequence). The length of the CDR3 is 14 residues. This chain's CDR3 is CASLNRRDDYGYTF. CDR3 sequence (DNA): TGTGCCAGTCTAAACCGCAGGGATGACTATGGCTACACCTTC.

The chain has TRBV19 and TRBJ1-3; D gene uncertain. Germline-derived CDR1 and CDR2 are LNHDA and SQIVND (reference sequence). V lost 3 bases and J 0 bases, leaving 9 bases between the germline ends. This CDR3 region has 15 residues. CDR3 region: CASSMTADSGNTIYF. CDR3 DNA: TGTGCCAGTAGTATGACGGCGGACTCTGGAAACACCATATATTTT.

In the case of this clone: Other DNA sequences in this sample translate to the same CDR3. This chain uses TRBV6-4 with TRBJ2-3, with a weak D call TRBD2 (7 bases). CDR3 size: 15 residues. CDR1 and CDR2 (germline): MRHNA, SNTAGT. Trimming took off 2 bases at V and 0 bases at J, with 9 bases between the two ends. The CDR3 region is CASSDGGASTDTQYF. CDR3 sequence (DNA): TGTGCCAGCAGTGACGGGGGGGCTAGCACAGATACGCAGTATTTT.

The chain couples TRBV5-6 to TRBJ2-7; D might be TRBD1 (6 bases). CDR1 is SGHDT and CDR2 is YYEEEE in the germline V gene. This CDR3 region has 14 residues. The germline V and J ends were trimmed by 2 bases and 6 bases, with 15 bases remaining between them. CDR3 protein: CASSFLWGPFEQYF. CDR3 bases: TGTGCCAGCAGCTTCCTCTGGGGGCCCTTCGAGCAGTACTTC. Combining the CDR3 with reference TRBV5-6 and TRBJ2-7 gives the whole variable domain DAGVTQSPTHLIKTRGQQVTLRCSPKSGHDTVSWYQQALGQGPQFIFQYYEEEERQRGNFPDRFSGHQFPNYSSELNVNALLLGDSALYLCASSFLWGPFEQYFGPGTRLTVT.

This chain connects TRBV19 to TRBJ2-3; D gene ambiguous. In germline, CDR1 is LNHDA, CDR2 SQIVND (reference sequence). Trimming stripped 5 bases from V and 8 bases from J, with 11 bases between. The CDR3 is 12 residues long. CDR3 sequence reads: CASSSRYGTQYF. CDR3 in DNA: TGTGCCAGTAGTTCAAGATACGGTACGCAGTATTTT.

This chain uses TRBV6-1 with TRBJ1-2; no definite D call. This CDR3 has 16 residues. From germline, CDR1 is MNHNS and CDR2 SASEGT. V was shortened by 1 base and J by 4 bases, with 16 bases between the two germline ends. The CDR3 nucleotides are TGTGCCAGCAGTGAAGGCGATGCTGAAGCCGTCTATGGCTACACCTTC. As protein: CASSEGDAEAVYGYTF.

V and J are TRBV4-3 and TRBJ2-3; 13 bases align to TRBD2. Trimming cost V 7 bases and J 0 bases; bases outside gene matches: 7. Germline CDR1 LGHNA, CDR2 YSLEER. This CDR3 is 17 amino acids long. CDR3 sequence (DNA): TGCGCCAGCATTCGGACTAGCGGGGGCCTGAGCACAGATACGCAGTATTTT. This gives the protein CASIRTSGGLSTDTQYF.

The V and J genes are TRBV23-1 and TRBJ1-2; D is ambiguous. TRBV23-1 is labeled an ORF, and its function is uncertain. V lost 7 bases and J 9 bases, leaving 12 bases between the germline ends. This CDR3 spans 11 amino acids. CDR3 loop: CASIFTSCYTF. The CDR3 coding sequence is TGCGCCAGCATCTTTACATCTTGCTACACCTTC.